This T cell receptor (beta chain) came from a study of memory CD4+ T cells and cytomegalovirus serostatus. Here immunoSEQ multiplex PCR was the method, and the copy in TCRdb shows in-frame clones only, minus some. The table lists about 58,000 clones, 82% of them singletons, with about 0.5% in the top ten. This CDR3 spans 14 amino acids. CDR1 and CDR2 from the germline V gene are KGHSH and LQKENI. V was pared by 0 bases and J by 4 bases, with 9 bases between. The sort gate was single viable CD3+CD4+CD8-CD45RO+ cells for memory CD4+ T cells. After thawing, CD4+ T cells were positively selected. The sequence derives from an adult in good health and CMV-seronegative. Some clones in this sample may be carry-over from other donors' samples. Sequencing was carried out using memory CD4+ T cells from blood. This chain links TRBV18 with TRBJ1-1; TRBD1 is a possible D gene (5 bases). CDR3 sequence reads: CASSPPGGSTEAFF. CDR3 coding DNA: TGTGCCAGCTCACCACCGGGGGGGAGCACTGAAGCTTTCTTT.